The 10 T cell receptor beta chains below all came from one sample that was sequenced in a study of cytomegalovirus exposure and HLA in healthy donors. The protocol was immunoSEQ multiplex PCR, while the TCRdb copy is restricted to in-frame clones and leaves out a portion. This sample carries 60,000 to 70,000 clones, about 89% of them seen once, and the ten largest clones take roughly 1.8%. What was sequenced was PBMCs. All receptors derive from a young woman in good health and CMV-seronegative.

J is TRBJ1-4 and V is TRBV18, with D hard to call. Trimming shortened V by 2 bases and J by 7 bases, and 14 bases separated the two germline ends. The CDR3 covers 15 residues. Germline loops: CDR1 KGHSH, CDR2 LQKENI. The chain's CDR3 is CASSPNSPHGEKLFF. In DNA form, the CDR3 reads TGTGCCAGCTCACCAAACAGCCCCCACGGTGAAAAACTGTTTTTT.

The chain couples TRBV27 to TRBJ1-3, with 11 bases that match TRBD1. The germline CDR1 and CDR2 sequences are MNHEY and SMNVEV (reference sequence). The V segment lost 5 bases and the J segment 4 bases; nucleotides outside the gene matches: 7. This CDR3 is 16 amino acids long. The CDR3 DNA follows: TGTGCCAGCAGTCCCGCGGACAGGGGGCTCGGAAACACCATATATTTT. It codes for CASSPADRGLGNTIYF.

The chain joins TRBV7-9 to TRBJ2-3; possible D gene TRBD2, 5 bases. The V end was cut by 5 bases, the J end by 2 bases, with 14 bases between. CDR3 length equals 15 residues. Germline V gene data show CDR1 as SEHNR and CDR2 as FQNEAQ (reference sequence). CDR3 region: CASSLLTGYTDTQYF. Written as DNA, the CDR3 is TGTGCCAGCAGCCTCCTAACGGGATACACAGATACGCAGTATTTT.

The chain carries TRBV7-6 and TRBJ2-3, with 11 bases identical to TRBD2. This CDR3 spans 15 amino acids. CDR1 is SGHVS and CDR2 is FNYEAQ in the germline V gene. The junction had 2 bases not matched to a gene; V was cut back by 4 bases and J by 2 bases. CDR3 sequence (DNA): TGTGCCAGCAGCTCGACTAGCGGGAACACAGATACGCAGTATTTT. Amino acids: CASSSTSGNTDTQYF.

The chain is built from TRBV19 and TRBJ2-2; the match to TRBD2 covers 10 bases. CDR1 is LNHDA and CDR2 is SQIVND in the germline V gene (reference sequence). The CDR3 totals 16 residues. V lost 7 bases to trimming and J lost 6 bases; unmatched junction nucleotides: 11. CDR3 sequence reads: CASTPRGTSEAGELFF. The CDR3 coding sequence is TGTGCCAGTACCCCTCGGGGGACTAGCGAGGCCGGGGAGCTGTTTTTT.

V usage is TRBV18 and J usage is TRBJ2-7; a possible D gene is TRBD2 (6 bases). Germline CDR1 KGHSH, CDR2 LQKENI. V gave up 3 bases and J gave up 3 bases, with 12 bases separating them. This CDR3 is 14 amino acids long. The CDR3 DNA is TGTGCCAGCTCACCGCGCGGGACCTTCTACGAGCAGTACTTC. Amino acids: CASSPRGTFYEQYF.

The chain combines TRBV12-5 with TRBJ1-1, with 7 bases matching TRBD1. Germline CDR1 is LGHNT and CDR2 is FRNRAP. CDR3 length: 15 residues. V was pared by 4 bases and J by 9 bases, with 14 bases of the junction left unmatched. CDR3 nucleotides: TGTGCTAGTGGTTCTTTTACCCAAATGACAGGGAAAGCTTTCTTT. It specifies CASGSFTQMTGKAFF.

The chain is built from TRBV29-1 and TRBJ2-3, with 14 bases matching TRBD2. V shed 6 bases, J shed 7 bases, and the junction held 6 bases outside the gene matches. Germline V gives CDR1 SQVTM, CDR2 ANQGSEA. The CDR3 contains 14 residues. In DNA, the CDR3 is TGCAGCGTCAGGGGACTAGCGGGGGAATATACGCAGTATTTT. Translated, it gives CSVRGLAGEYTQYF.

V gene TRBV5-1 combines with J gene TRBJ1-1; D might be TRBD1 (5 bases). The CDR3 extends over 14 amino acids. The germline gives CDR1 SGHRS, CDR2 YFSETQ. Between the trimmed V and J ends, which lost 4 bases and 7 bases, there was a span of 17 bases. This chain's CDR3 is CASSPGVPLNEAFF. The CDR3 bases are TGCGCCAGCAGCCCGGGGGTGCCCCTCAATGAAGCTTTCTTT.

By frequency in the sample, this clone is medium-sized. CDR3 DNA: TGTGCCAGCAGCGCGACAGGGGCTGGCAATCAGCCCCAGCATTTT. Its protein is CASSATGAGNQPQHF. The rearrangement uses TRBV7-9 and TRBJ1-5, with TRBD1 identical over 8 bases. The germline CDR1 and CDR2 sequences are SEHNR and FQNEAQ (reference sequence). The CDR3 runs 15 residues. Unmatched junction bases numbered 5, after V lost 5 bases and J lost 2 bases.